The 7 T cell receptor beta chains below come from one sample, sequenced in a study of blood T cell repertoires in COVID-19. Sequencing was performed with immunoSEQ multiplex PCR; in TCRdb, only in-frame clones are kept and a portion is missing. The sample lists about 140,000 clones; roughly 85% were seen once. Sequenced sample: peripheral blood. These receptors were obtained from a man in his forties or fifties with acute or convalescent COVID-19.

In DNA, the CDR3 is TGTGCCAGTAGTACGGGTGGGGCCGGCAATCAGCCCCAGCATTTT. Encoded protein: CASSTGGAGNQPQHF. This chain uses TRBV19 with TRBJ1-5; D is perhaps TRBD1 (5 bases). Trimming left V 4 bases short and J 2 bases short, with 12 bases between. Germline assignment: CDR1 LNHDA and CDR2 SQIVND (reference sequence). This CDR3 region has 15 residues.

This chain uses TRBV27 with TRBJ1-1; D is unresolved. The CDR3 length is 11 residues. Germline CDR1 is MNHEY and CDR2 is SMNVEV (reference sequence). The V end lost 8 bases, the J end lost 11 bases, and 15 bases lay between the germline ends. This CDR3 reads CASYHGGMAFF. The DNA of the CDR3 is TGTGCCAGCTACCACGGCGGGATGGCTTTCTTT.

The CDR3 bases are TGTGCCAGTAGAAGACAGGGGGAGAATCAGCCCCAGCATTTT. This translates into CASRRQGENQPQHF. The chain uses TRBV19 and TRBJ1-5; 9 nucleotides line up with TRBD1. The V segment lost 6 bases and the J segment 4 bases; nucleotides outside the gene matches: 4. CDR3 length: 14 residues. Germline V gene sequence: CDR1 LNHDA, CDR2 SQIVND (reference sequence).

The chain is built from TRBV19 and TRBJ1-3; D might be TRBD1 (5 bases). The CDR3 spans 14 residues. Germline CDR1 and CDR2: LNHDA and SQIVND (reference sequence). With 6 bases removed from V and 8 bases from J, the gap between germline ends came to 17 bases. The DNA for the CDR3 is TGTGCCAGTAGGGACACGGGTCAGCTAGACACCATATATTTT. Its translation is CASRDTGQLDTIYF.

The rearrangement uses TRBV25-1 and TRBJ1-6; D remains unclear. There are 11 residues in the CDR3. The germline gives CDR1 MGHDK, CDR2 SYGVNS. V was shortened by 7 bases and J by 7 bases, with 5 bases between the two germline ends. As DNA, the CDR3 is TGTGCCAGCAATTCAAATTCACCCCTCCACTTT. It encodes CASNSNSPLHF. The full variable domain, its missing parts supplied by reference TRBV25-1 and TRBJ1-6, is EADIYQTPRYLVIGTGKKITLECSQTMGHDKMYWYQQDPGMELHLIHYSYGVNSTEKGDLSSESTVSRIRTEHFPLTLESARPSHTSQYLCASNSNSPLHFGNGTRLTVT.

The gene calls are TRBV18 and TRBJ1-5; TRBD1 agrees at 7 bases. CDR3 length: 15 amino acids. CDR1 and CDR2 from the germline V gene are KGHSH and LQKENI. V lost 6 bases, J lost 6 bases, and 11 bases stayed unmatched. The CDR3 region is CASSSASYRGQPQHF. The CDR3 region has the DNA TGTGCCAGCTCGTCTGCCTCTTACAGGGGTCAGCCCCAGCATTTT.

The chain uses TRBV14 and TRBJ1-5; 11 bases align to TRBD1. This CDR3 has 18 residues. In germline, CDR1 is SGHDN, CDR2 FVKESK. V lost 0 bases, J lost 5 bases, and 9 bases stayed unmatched. CDR3 nucleotide sequence: TGTGCCAGCAGCCAAGAAGGTGGCGGACAGGGGGCCGATCAGCCCCAGCATTTT. Encoded protein: CASSQEGGGQGADQPQHF. Supplemented by reference TRBV14 and TRBJ1-5, the full variable domain reads EAGVTQFPSHSVIEKGQTVTLRCDPISGHDNLYWYRRVMGKEIKFLLHFVKESKQDESGMPNNRFLAERTGGTYSTLKVQPAELEDSGVYFCASSQEGGGQGADQPQHFGDGTRLSIL.